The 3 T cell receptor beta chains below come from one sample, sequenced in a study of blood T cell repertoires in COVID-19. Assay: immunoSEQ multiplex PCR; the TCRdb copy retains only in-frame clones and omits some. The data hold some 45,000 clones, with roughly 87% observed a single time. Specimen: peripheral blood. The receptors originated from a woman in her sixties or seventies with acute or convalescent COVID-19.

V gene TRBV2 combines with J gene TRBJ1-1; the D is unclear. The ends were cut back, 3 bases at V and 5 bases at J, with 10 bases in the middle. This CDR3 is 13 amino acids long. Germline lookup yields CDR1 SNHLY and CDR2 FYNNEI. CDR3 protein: CASSDGGRTEAFF. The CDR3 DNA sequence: TGTGCCAGCAGTGATGGAGGGAGGACTGAAGCTTTCTTT.

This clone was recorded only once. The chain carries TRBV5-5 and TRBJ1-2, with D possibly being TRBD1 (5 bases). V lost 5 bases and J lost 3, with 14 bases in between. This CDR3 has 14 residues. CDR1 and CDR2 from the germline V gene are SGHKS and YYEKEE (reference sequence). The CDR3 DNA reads TGTGCCAGCAGACAGGAAATAAGGGACTATGGCTACACCTTC. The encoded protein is CASRQEIRDYGYTF. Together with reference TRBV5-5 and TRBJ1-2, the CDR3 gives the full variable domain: DAGVTQSPTHLIKTRGQQVTLRCSPISGHKSVSWYQQVLGQGPQFIFQYYEKEERGRGNFPDRFSARQFPNYSSELNVNALLLGDSALYLCASRQEIRDYGYTFGSGTRLTVV.

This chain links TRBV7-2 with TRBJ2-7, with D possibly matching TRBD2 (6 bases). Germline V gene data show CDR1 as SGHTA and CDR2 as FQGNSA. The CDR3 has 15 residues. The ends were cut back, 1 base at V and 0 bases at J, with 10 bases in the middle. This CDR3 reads CASSLGAGSSYEQYF. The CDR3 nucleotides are TGTGCCAGCAGCTTAGGGGCGGGGAGCTCCTACGAGCAGTACTTC.